The rows below give T cell receptor beta chains drawn from one sample of a study of shared clonotypes between healthy human individuals. Only in-frame clones appear in the TCRdb table, and some are missing; sequencing was by immunoSEQ multiplex PCR. The sample includes approximately 2,000,000 clones, 80% to 95% of them seen just once. Sequencing used naive CD4+ T cells from PBMCs. These receptors all stem from a man aged 18 to 29 in good health. Some clones in this sample may be carry-over from other donors' samples. The CDR3 runs from the conserved cysteine through the conserved F or W. The order of the fields is clone size, D gene, J gene, V gene, CDR3 DNA, CDR3 protein. The D gene is left open where the match is weak. Clone size, where shown, is once, few, many, or a class for clones that have expanded.

NA,NA,TRBJ1-5,TRBV15,TGTGCCACCAGCAGGAATAGCAATCAGCCCCAGCATTTT,CATSRNSNQPQHF
NA,NA,TRBJ2-5,TRBV9,TGTGCCAGCAGCGTATATCCCCGCCAAGAGACCCAGTACTTC,CASSVYPRQETQYF
NA,TRBD2,TRBJ2-1,TRBV9,TGTGCCAGCAGCACCGGGACTAGCGGGTACCCGGGTGAGCAGTTCTTC,CASSTGTSGYPGEQFF
once,TRBD1,TRBJ1-5,TRBV19,TGTGCCAGTAGTCTGACGACAGGGGAAAGTCAGCCCCAGCATTTT,CASSLTTGESQPQHF
NA,TRBD2,TRBJ2-2,TRBV9,TGTGCCAGCAGCGTAAGGGGACTAGCGGGAGGGCCGGACACCGGGGAGCTGTTTTTT,CASSVRGLAGGPDTGELFF
NA,NA,TRBJ2-3,TRBV25-1,TGTGCCAGCAGTGAGGGAGGGGGGAGAACGCAGTATTTT,CASSEGGGRTQYF
NA,TRBD1,TRBJ2-1,TRBV6-5,TGTGCCAGCGGCCCAGGGACAGGGCGGTACAATGAGCAGTTCTTC,CASGPGTGRYNEQFF
NA,NA,TRBJ1-2,TRBV5-1,TGCGCCAGCAGCTTGACTACAGTCCCTAACTATGGCTACACCTTC,CASSLTTVPNYGYTF
NA,TRBD2,TRBJ2-1,TRBV5-1,TGCGCCAGCAGCCCGGGACTAGCGGGAGTCATGGATTTCTTC,CASSPGLAGVMDFF
NA,NA,TRBJ1-4,TRBV5-1,TGCGCCAGCAGCTGGGACCCCGGGCCGGCAAGTGAAAAACTGTTTTTT,CASSWDPGPASEKLFF
NA,NA,TRBJ1-1,TRBV5-1,TGCGCCAGCAGCGATCAACCCTTGGGCCCTGAAGCTTTCTTT,CASSDQPLGPEAFF
NA,TRBD1,TRBJ2-7,TRBV4-3,TGCGCCAGCAGCGTACAACAGGGGAGCTCCTACGAGCAGTACTTC,CASSVQQGSSYEQYF
NA,TRBD2,TRBJ2-2,TRBV5-1,TGCGCCAGCAGCTTGACTAGCGGGAGTCCCGGGGAGCTGTTTTTT,CASSLTSGSPGELFF
NA,NA,TRBJ2-1,TRBV6-1,TGTGCCATCAGTGAGCTAGCCGGGGGCGGTGAGCAGTTCTTC,CAISELAGGGEQFF
NA,NA,TRBJ2-5,TRBV29-1,TGCAGCGTTGAGGGGGTCCAAGAGACCCAGTACTTC,CSVEGVQETQYF
NA,NA,TRBJ2-7,TRBV19,TGTGCCAGTAGTCCCCAAGGCTCCTACGAGCAGTACTTC,CASSPQGSYEQYF
NA,NA,TRBJ2-5,TRBV7-9,TGTGCCAGCAGCTTAATCCAGGGGGAGACCCAGTACTTC,CASSLIQGETQYF
few,TRBD2,TRBJ2-2,TRBV6-4,TGTGCCAGCAGTGACCGAACGGCTAGCGGGTTCCCCGGGGAGCTGTTTTTT,CASSDRTASGFPGELFF
NA,NA,TRBJ2-2,TRBV9,TGTGCCAGCAGCGTAGTCTCACGGGTTACCACCGGGGAGCTGTTTTTT,CASSVVSRVTTGELFF
NA,TRBD1,TRBJ2-1,TRBV6-1,TGTGCCAGCAGTGACGGGACAGACTCCTACAATGAGCAGTTCTTC,CASSDGTDSYNEQFF
NA,TRBD2,TRBJ2-3,TRBV19,TGTGCCAGTAGTATGACTAGCGGCACAGATACGCAGTATTTT,CASSMTSGTDTQYF
NA,NA,TRBJ1-1,TRBV29-1,TGCAGCACGGGCCGGGGTTACACTGAAGCTTTCTTT,CSTGRGYTEAFF
NA,NA,TRBJ1-1,TRBV30,TGTGCCTGGAGATCGGGGGGGGCGAGGACTGAAGCTTTCTTT,CAWRSGGARTEAFF
NA,NA,TRBJ1-2,TRBV28,TGTGCCAGCTTTGAGCGCTATGGCTACACCTTC,CASFERYGYTF
NA,TRBD2,TRBJ2-1,TRBV5-4,TGTGCCAGCAGCCCCGAGACTAGCGCGGGGGGGTGGAGTGAGCAGTTCTTC,CASSPETSAGGWSEQFF
NA,NA,TRBJ2-1,TRBV7-3,TGTGCCAGCAGCCCGGGGGTGTACAATGAGCAGTTCTTC,CASSPGVYNEQFF
NA,NA,TRBJ1-3,TRBV27,TGTGCCAGCTCCAGCAGGAACTCTGGAAACACCATATATTTT,CASSSRNSGNTIYF
NA,TRBD2,TRBJ2-3,TRBV11-3,TGTGCCAGCAGCTTAGGGGCGGGAGCTACAGATACGCAGTATTTT,CASSLGAGATDTQYF
NA,NA,TRBJ2-2,TRBV7-3,TGTGCCAGCAGCCAGAACAGCCACGGGGAGCTGTTTTTT,CASSQNSHGELFF
NA,NA,TRBJ1-1,TRBV28,TGTGCCAGCCTCATGAGGGTCAATACTGAAGCTTTCTTT,CASLMRVNTEAFF
NA,NA,TRBJ2-1,TRBV5-1,TGCGCCAGCAGCTTGGTTATACGTAGCAATGAGCAGTTCTTC,CASSLVIRSNEQFF
NA,NA,TRBJ2-2,TRBV5-1,TGCGCCAGCAGCCCGGGACCGCCCCACACCGGGGAGCTGTTTTTT,CASSPGPPHTGELFF
NA,NA,TRBJ2-5,TRBV5-1,TGCGCCAGCAGCCCACCGAGGGGTCAACAAGAGACCCAGTACTTC,CASSPPRGQQETQYF
NA,TRBD1,TRBJ2-1,TRBV27,TGTGCCAGCAGGGCAGGGACAGGGGGCTACAATGAGCAGTTCTTC,CASRAGTGGYNEQFF
once,NA,TRBJ1-6,TRBV28,TGTGCCAGCAGTATTGACAGCGCAGTAAATTCACCCCTCCACTTT,CASSIDSAVNSPLHF
NA,TRBD2,TRBJ2-7,TRBV5-1,TGCGCCAGCAGCTCCCCTAGCGGGAGGCCCTACTCCTACGAGCAGTACTTC,CASSSPSGRPYSYEQYF
NA,NA,TRBJ1-1,TRBV18,TGTGCCAGCTCACCACGGGACACTGAAGCTTTCTTT,CASSPRDTEAFF
NA,TRBD2,TRBJ2-7,TRBV28,TGTGCCAGCGGACTAGCGGGTTACTACGAGCAGTACTTC,CASGLAGYYEQYF
NA,NA,TRBJ2-7,TRBV29-1,TGCAGCGTTGAAGGCCCCGGGGACGAGCAGTACTTC,CSVEGPGDEQYF
NA,NA,TRBJ2-6,TRBV4-3,TGCGCCAGCAGCCAAGTGGCCGGGTCTGGGGCCAACGTCCTGACTTTC,CASSQVAGSGANVLTF
NA,TRBD1,TRBJ1-2,TRBV28,TGTGCCAGCAGAGACACAGGGGCGCCAGGGAGTGGCTACACCTTC,CASRDTGAPGSGYTF
NA,NA,TRBJ2-1,TRBV19,TGTGCCAGTAGTATTTCTCTGACCCGGGGGGAGCAGTTCTTC,CASSISLTRGEQFF
NA,NA,TRBJ2-1,TRBV30,TGTGCCTGGAGTGTAGGGGGGTTGAGAAATGAGCAGTTCTTC,CAWSVGGLRNEQFF
NA,TRBD1,TRBJ1-1,TRBV7-9,TGTGCCAGCAGCTTAGGGGGACAGAATGAAGCTTTCTTT,CASSLGGQNEAFF
NA,NA,TRBJ1-4,TRBV6-5,TGTGCCAGCAGTTACACCGGGGTACATGAAAAACTGTTTTTT,CASSYTGVHEKLFF
NA,TRBD2,TRBJ2-1,TRBV27,TGTGCCAGCAGGAGAAGCGGCGGGAGCTCCTACAATGAGCAGTTCTTC,CASRRSGGSSYNEQFF
NA,TRBD2,TRBJ2-1,TRBV6-5,TGTGCCAGCGCACTAGCGGGAGGAAAGTTTGAGCAGTTCTTC,CASALAGGKFEQFF
NA,NA,TRBJ1-5,TRBV19,TGTGCCAGTAGTAGGGGCCCCTGGGGCCAGCCCCAGCATTTT,CASSRGPWGQPQHF
NA,TRBD1,TRBJ1-2,TRBV5-4,TGTGCCAGCAGCTTGGGACAGGGGGCGGGGACCAACTATGGCTACACCTTC,CASSLGQGAGTNYGYTF
NA,NA,TRBJ1-3,TRBV9,TGTGCCAGCAGCGTAGCGGGCAGTAACACAAACACCATATATTTT,CASSVAGSNTNTIYF
once,NA,TRBJ2-5,TRBV25-1,TGTGCCAGCAGTGATCCGAGAGGGGAGACCCAGTACTTC,CASSDPRGETQYF
NA,NA,TRBJ2-7,TRBV19,TGTGCCAGTAGTATAAGCACAGGGAACTACGAGCAGTACTTC,CASSISTGNYEQYF
NA,TRBD1,TRBJ2-7,TRBV28,TGTGCCAGCAGATACGGGACAGGGGTCTACGAGCAGTACTTC,CASRYGTGVYEQYF
NA,NA,TRBJ2-4,TRBV6-5,TGTGCCAGCAGCCTAACCCGGACAGAGAACATTCAGTACTTC,CASSLTRTENIQYF